These T cell receptor beta chains were read from a single sample in a study of cytomegalovirus exposure and HLA in healthy donors. The method was immunoSEQ multiplex PCR; TCRdb's version includes in-frame clones alone and lacks a portion of them. The sample has over 200,000 clones; 75% to 85% are singletons. The sample taken for sequencing was PBMCs. These receptors were taken from a woman in her fifties or sixties in good health and CMV-seropositive. Both conserved end residues are part of each CDR3. The D gene is left open where the match is weak. Clone size appears in some rows only: once, few, many, or a class for an expanded clone.

few	TRBJ1-5	TRBV18	TRBD1	TGTGCCAGCTCACGTTACAGGGGGCTTCGCAATCAGCCCCAGCATTTT	CASSRYRGLRNQPQHF
.	TRBJ2-5	TRBV5-1	TRBD1	TGCGCCAGCAGCCCGGGACAGGGGTTGGAGACCCAGTACTTC	CASSPGQGLETQYF
many	TRBJ1-6	TRBV11-2	TRBD1	TGTGCCAGCAGCCAATTCGGGACAGGGGGAAATTCACCCCTCCACTTT	CASSQFGTGGNSPLHF
.	TRBJ2-3	TRBV10-3	TRBD1	TGTGCCATTAGGGGGCTTGATACGCAGTATTTT	CAIRGLDTQYF
.	TRBJ2-7	TRBV5-1	TRBD2	TGCGCCAGCAGCTTGTTAAGCCTAGCGGGAGGGTACGAGCAGTACTTC	CASSLLSLAGGYEQYF
.	TRBJ1-2	TRBV7-2	.	TGTGCCAGCAGCACCCAGGGCGGGATGGGCTACACCTTC	CASSTQGGMGYTF
.	TRBJ1-4	TRBV28	.	TGTGCCAGCAGGTCCGGGTCGGATGGCGAAAAACTGTTTTTT	CASRSGSDGEKLFF
few	TRBJ2-7	TRBV2	.	TGTGCCAGCAGTGAAGGACAACTGTTGTCCTACGAGCAGTACTTC	CASSEGQLLSYEQYF
.	TRBJ2-1	TRBV23-1	TRBD2	TGCGCCAGCAGTCAACGGGGACTACAATCCTACAATGAGCAGTTCTTC	CASSQRGLQSYNEQFF
few	TRBJ1-2	TRBV30	.	TGTGCCTGGAGTGTAACGGACTACTATGGCTACACCTTC	CAWSVTDYYGYTF
.	TRBJ2-3	TRBV5-1	TRBD2	TGCGCCAGCAGATTTGGACTAGCCGCTAGCACAGATACGCAGTATTTT	CASRFGLAASTDTQYF
.	TRBJ1-2	TRBV5-1	.	TGCGCCAGCAGCTCATCGACGGGGATCTATGGCTACACCTTC	CASSSSTGIYGYTF
.	TRBJ2-3	TRBV4-1	TRBD2	TGCGCCAGCAGTCCTGCACCGGGACTAGCGGGATCAGATACGCAGTATTTT	CASSPAPGLAGSDTQYF
.	TRBJ2-1	TRBV5-4	.	TGTGCCAGCACCTCCTCCAACTCAAGACAGGGGAGGGTGCAGTTCTTC	CASTSSNSRQGRVQFF
.	TRBJ2-1	TRBV9	.	TGTGCCAGCAGCCCCGGGTCGAAAAACAATGAGCAGTTCTTC	CASSPGSKNNEQFF
.	TRBJ1-3	TRBV6-1	.	TGTGCCAGCAGTGAATCAAACTCTGGAAACACCATATATTTT	CASSESNSGNTIYF
.	TRBJ1-2	TRBV5-1	.	TGCGCCAGCAGCGGCCCGGGACAACTTATCGATGGCTACACCTTC	CASSGPGQLIDGYTF
.	TRBJ1-1	TRBV6-5	.	TGTGCCAGCAGGCTCCCGGGGAGGAACACTGAAGCTTTCTTT	CASRLPGRNTEAFF
.	TRBJ2-7	TRBV5-1	TRBD1	TGCGCCAGCAGCTACCGGACAGGGGTAGCCTACGAGCAGTACTTC	CASSYRTGVAYEQYF
.	TRBJ1-5	TRBV6-6	.	TGTGCCAGCAGCAGGGGTCCAACAAATCAGCCCCAGCATTTT	CASSRGPTNQPQHF
.	TRBJ1-6	TRBV19	TRBD1	TGTGCCAGTAGTATGCGGGGACAGGGTTTCTCACCCCTCCACTTT	CASSMRGQGFSPLHF
.	TRBJ2-5	TRBV29-1	TRBD1	TGCAGCGTTGGACTCGGGACAGGAGAAGAGACCCAGTACTTC	CSVGLGTGEETQYF
.	TRBJ1-1	TRBV2	.	TGTGCCAGCCTATGGCAGGGCATGGCCACTGAAGCTTTCTTT	CASLWQGMATEAFF
few	TRBJ2-7	TRBV10-2	.	TGCGCCAGCAGTGGTTCTTCTACAGGGTCTGGTGGGGTGCAGTACTTC	CASSGSSTGSGGVQYF
once	TRBJ2-1	TRBV4-1	TRBD2	TGCGCCAGCAGCCAACCGGGACTAGCGGGAGGGGGTAATAGCAATGAGCAGTTCTTC	CASSQPGLAGGGNSNEQFF
.	TRBJ1-2	TRBV7-6	.	TGTGCCAGCAGCTCGGTTCGTGACTATGGCTACACCTTC	CASSSVRDYGYTF
.	TRBJ1-1	TRBV2	TRBD1	TGTGCCAGCAGTTCAATCACAGGGGGCACTGAAGCTTTCTTT	CASSSITGGTEAFF
.	TRBJ2-1	TRBV6-5	TRBD2	TGTGCCAGCAGCACTTACGGACTAGGCAGCAATGAGCAGTTCTTC	CASSTYGLGSNEQFF
.	TRBJ2-3	TRBV5-1	.	TGCGCCAGCAGCTCACTTCCTACAGATACGCAGTATTTT	CASSSLPTDTQYF
.	TRBJ2-5	TRBV19	TRBD1	TGTGCCACCAAGAAGGGGACAGGGGTGGTAGAGACCCAGTACTTC	CATKKGTGVVETQYF
.	TRBJ2-7	TRBV28	.	TGTGCCAGCAGTCCGCCCGGGACTGGCATCTACGAGCAGTACTTC	CASSPPGTGIYEQYF